Below are 20 T cell receptor beta chains sequenced from a single sample in a study of technical replicates of blood from four donors. Repertoires were generated with immunoSEQ multiplex PCR, while TCRdb's copy carries only in-frame clones and drops some. The data contain almost 90,000 clones, just under 95% of them singletons. Sequencing used T cells isolated from PBMCs. Receptors were obtained from a human donor in good health.

This clone was picked up one time. This rearrangement joins TRBV11-2 to TRBJ2-1; D unresolved. Trimming cost V 5 bases and J 5 bases, with 16 bases left between them. The germline gives CDR1 SGHAT, CDR2 FQNNGV. The CDR3 extends over 15 amino acids. This CDR3 reads CASSPILRTDNEQFF. The CDR3 DNA reads as TGTGCCAGCAGCCCCATTTTGAGAACAGACAATGAGCAGTTCTTC. Variable domain in full (rest from reference TRBV11-2 and TRBJ2-1): EAGVAQSPRYKIIEKRQSVAFWCNPISGHATLYWYQQILGQGPKLLIQFQNNGVVDDSQLPKDRFSAERLKGVDSTLKIQPAKLEDSAVYLCASSPILRTDNEQFFGPGTRLTVL.

The rearrangement uses TRBV27 and TRBJ1-5; maybe TRBD1 (6 bases). The CDR3 runs to 16 residues. V lost 5 bases to trimming and J lost 3 bases, with 17 bases between them. Germline CDR1 reads MNHEY; CDR2 reads SMNVEV (reference sequence). CDR3 loop: CASSLPRDRPNQPQHF. Here the CDR3 DNA reads TGTGCCAGCAGTCTCCCCCGCGACAGGCCCAATCAGCCCCAGCATTTT.

This sequence joins TRBV9 and TRBJ1-1, with TRBD1 identical over 7 bases. Germline V gene sequence: CDR1 SGDLS, CDR2 YYNGEE. With 0 bases clipped from V and 5 bases from J, the junction kept 7 bases outside the gene matches. The CDR3 has 15 residues. The CDR3 DNA reads as TGTGCCAGCAGCGTAGTCGCGACAGGGTATACTGAAGCTTTCTTT. It is translated as CASSVVATGYTEAFF. Variable domain in full (rest from reference TRBV9 and TRBJ1-1): DSGVTQTPKHLITATGQRVTLRCSPRSGDLSVYWYQQSLDQGLQFLIQYYNGEERAKGNILERFSAQQFPDLHSELNLSSLELGDSALYFCASSVVATGYTEAFFGQGTRLTVV.

The chain has TRBV5-4 and TRBJ2-1; D is unresolved. Germline V gene lookup returns CDR1 SGHNT and CDR2 YYREEE (reference sequence). The CDR3 consists of 13 residues. V was shortened by 2 bases and J by 7 bases, with 10 bases between the two germline ends. The CDR3 reads CASSFLQNNEQFF. The CDR3 DNA follows: TGTGCCAGCAGCTTTCTCCAGAATAATGAGCAGTTCTTC.

V is TRBV6-1 and J is TRBJ2-7; 7 bases line up with TRBD2. This CDR3 has 15 residues. From germline, CDR1 is MNHNS and CDR2 SASEGT. Losses at the gene ends were 2 bases for V and 5 bases for J; bases not matched to a gene: 9. In DNA form, the CDR3 reads TGTGCCAGCAGTGAAATCGGGGGGTTGCTAAACGAGCAGTACTTC. It specifies CASSEIGGLLNEQYF.

The V and J genes are TRBV27 and TRBJ2-7; D gene uncertain. Trimming stripped 5 bases from V and 3 bases from J, with 14 bases between. Germline V gives CDR1 MNHEY, CDR2 SMNVEV (reference sequence). The CDR3 has 14 residues. The CDR3 here is CASSPKTTVYEQYF. The CDR3 DNA is TGTGCCAGCAGTCCGAAGACAACGGTCTACGAGCAGTACTTC.

The chain links TRBV15 to TRBJ2-2; possible D gene TRBD1, 5 bases. Per the germline V gene, CDR1 is LNHNV and CDR2 is YYDKDF (reference sequence). V was shortened by 5 bases and J by 6 bases, with 10 bases between the two germline ends. This CDR3 has 13 amino acids. CDR3: CATSVQAPGELFF. Written as DNA, the CDR3 is TGTGCCACCAGCGTACAGGCTCCCGGGGAGCTGTTTTTT.

The chain combines TRBV2 with TRBJ2-1; a possible D gene is TRBD2 (6 bases). CDR1 SNHLY and CDR2 FYNNEI come from the germline V gene. CDR3 length: 18 residues. The V gene lost 7 bases and the J gene lost 10 bases, with 32 bases spanning the gap. The CDR3 protein is CASTERRLVFPHNYEQFF. In DNA, the CDR3 is TGTGCCAGCACCGAGAGAAGACTAGTTTTCCCCCACAATTACGAGCAGTTCTTC.

The genes are TRBV28 and TRBJ2-4; 7 bases fit TRBD1. V trimming: 5 bases; J trimming: 0 bases; junction bases outside the gene matches: 16. This CDR3 contains 19 residues. CDR1 and CDR2 from the germline V gene are MDHEN and SYDVKM. The CDR3 DNA sequence: TGTGCCAGCAGTGCTATTATACAGGGGACAGACTTAGCCAAAAACATTCAGTACTTC. It encodes CASSAIIQGTDLAKNIQYF.

This sequence joins TRBV7-2 and TRBJ1-3; the D gene is possibly TRBD1 (5 bases). The CDR3 covers 18 residues. Germline V gene lookup returns CDR1 SGHTA and CDR2 FQGNSA. V lost 5 bases and J 3 bases, leaving 23 bases between the germline ends. CDR3 residues: CASSQGLGSGIDGNTIYF. DNA of the CDR3: TGTGCCAGCAGCCAGGGATTAGGGTCTGGGATAGATGGAAACACCATATATTTT.

This clone appeared a few times. The chain recombines TRBV4-1 with TRBJ1-5, with 7 nucleotides matching TRBD1. The germline CDR1 and CDR2 sequences are MGHRA and YSYEKL. CDR3 size: 14 residues. Germline trimming cut 4 bases from V and 3 bases from J; bases unmatched to any gene: 3. The CDR3: CASSRQGSNQPQHF. The CDR3 DNA follows: TGCGCCAGCAGCCGACAGGGATCCAATCAGCCCCAGCATTTT.

The chain couples TRBV14 to TRBJ1-2; perhaps TRBD1 as D (6 bases). This CDR3 region has 14 residues. Trimming stripped 4 bases from V and 8 bases from J, with 17 bases between. From germline, CDR1 is SGHDN and CDR2 FVKESK. CDR3 loop: CASSLPSLQGGYTF. The CDR3 nucleotides are TGTGCCAGCAGCCTGCCATCGCTGCAGGGGGGCTACACCTTC.

This sequence joins TRBV7-3 and TRBJ1-1; D unresolved. Per germline, CDR1 SGHTA and CDR2 FQGTGA. Trimming removed 2 bases at V and 1 base at J, with 8 bases between. The CDR3 totals 14 residues. The CDR3 region has the DNA TGTGCCAGCAGCTTAGAACCCAGGAACACTGAAGCTTTCTTT. Its translation is CASSLEPRNTEAFF.

The J gene is TRBJ2-3, the V gene TRBV27; D is undetermined. Germline V gene data show CDR1 as MNHEY and CDR2 as SMNVEV (reference sequence). Trimming shortened V by 6 bases and J by 1 base, and 14 bases separated the two germline ends. This CDR3 is 15 amino acids long. CDR3 in DNA: TGTGCCAGCAGCCAAACAAACTATGGCACAGATACGCAGTATTTT. Encoded protein: CASSQTNYGTDTQYF.

CDR3 protein: CASSLSVAGGVDEQYF. DNA for the CDR3: TGTGCCAGCAGCTTATCCGTAGCGGGAGGGGTTGACGAGCAGTACTTC. The chain employs TRBV7-8 and TRBJ2-7, with 11 nucleotides matching TRBD2. This CDR3 comprises 16 residues. Trimming took 2 bases from V and 5 from J; bases not matched to a gene: 8. The germline gives CDR1 SGHVS, CDR2 FQNEAQ. Together with reference TRBV7-8 and TRBJ2-7, the CDR3 gives the full variable domain: GAGVSQSPRYKVAKRGQDVALRCDPISGHVSLFWYQQALGQGPEFLTYFQNEAQLDKSGLPSDRFFAERPEGSVSTLKIQRTQQEDSAVYLCASSLSVAGGVDEQYFGPGTRLTVT.

This chain joins TRBV6-5 and TRBJ1-2, with 7 bases aligning to TRBD1. The germline CDR1 and CDR2 sequences are MNHEY and SVGAGI. The CDR3 is 13 residues long. J lost 7 bases, V lost 2 bases, and 4 bases had no gene match. The CDR3 DNA is TGTGCCAGCAGTTACAGACAGGGTTCTGGCTACACCTTC. This gives the protein CASSYRQGSGYTF.

J is TRBJ2-4 and V is TRBV2, with D unresolved. The CDR3 runs 15 residues. The V and J ends lost 9 bases and 0 bases respectively, with 15 bases between them. Germline V gives CDR1 SNHLY, CDR2 FYNNEI. The CDR3 DNA follows: TGTGCCAGTGAGACTGCAGATCTAGCCAAAAACATTCAGTACTTC. Translated, it gives CASETADLAKNIQYF.

The chain has TRBV13 and TRBJ2-7, with 11 bases identical to TRBD2. Germline V gene data show CDR1 as PRHDT and CDR2 as FYEKMQ (reference sequence). The J segment lost 1 base and the V segment lost 5 bases, leaving 7 bases of the junction unmatched. This CDR3 region has 16 residues. The CDR3 sequence: CASSSSGLAVSYEQYF. Written as DNA, the CDR3 is TGTGCCAGCAGCAGCTCGGGACTAGCGGTTTCCTACGAGCAGTACTTC.

The V call is TRBV19, the J call TRBJ2-3, with 7 bases fitting TRBD1. V lost 5 bases to trimming and J lost 4 bases; unmatched junction nucleotides: 9. This CDR3 is 15 amino acids long. Germline V CDR1 and CDR2: LNHDA, SQIVND (reference sequence). CDR3 coding DNA: TGTGCCAGTAGTTTCACAGGGGTCGCGGCAGATACGCAGTATTTT. Translated: CASSFTGVAADTQYF.

This clone was seen a single time. The chain links TRBV6-5 to TRBJ2-7, with 10 bases lining up with TRBD1. Trimming cost V 6 bases and J 7 bases; bases outside gene matches: 6. Germline assignment: CDR1 MNHEY and CDR2 SVGAGI. The CDR3 is made up of 13 amino acids. This CDR3 reads CASSSDRGYEQYF. For the CDR3, the DNA is TGTGCCAGCAGCTCGGACAGGGGGTATGAGCAGTACTTC.